These T cell receptor beta chains were read from a single sample in a study of regulatory T cells in long-lasting Graves disease. TCRdb re-derived calls from the multiplex PCR reads in MiXCR, one entry per CDR3 protein. In the table there are 680,000 or so distinct CDR3 sequences, around 15% of which are singletons. The same data also contributed to another study, on T cells in Graves' hyperthyroidism and ophthalmopathy.

The source was peripheral blood mononuclear cells (PBMCs), collected at new diagnosis, from a patient treated with antithyroid drugs. These receptor sequences come from a woman in her thirties with Graves disease. Both conserved end residues are part of each CDR3. D genes are given only for firm matches. Size is stated for part of the rows, as once, few or many counts, or as a class when the clone is expanded.

>TRBV28|TRBJ2-1|many|-
CASSSMELVLDEQFF
TGTGCCAGCAGTTCCATGGAACTAGTTCTCGATGAGCAGTTCTTC
>TRBV28|TRBJ2-7|-|TRBD1
CASRGTGPYEQYF
TGTGCCAGCAGGGGGACAGGGCCGTATGAGCAGTACTTC
>TRBV7-9|TRBJ1-1|few|-
CASEGARGAGEAFF
TGTGCCAGCGAAGGGGCCCGGGGCGCGGGTGAAGCTTTCTTT
>TRBV5-5|TRBJ2-7|few|-
CASSLGPTLYEQYF
TGTGCCAGCAGCTTGGGGCCTACCCTCTACGAGCAGTACTTC
>TRBV28|TRBJ2-2|many|TRBD1
CASSSRTGLITGELFF
TGTGCCAGCAGTTCGCGGACAGGGCTAATAACCGGGGAGCTGTTTTTT
>TRBV7-8|TRBJ2-5|many|TRBD1
CASSSSDRDQETQYF
TGTGCCAGCAGCTCCTCTGACAGGGATCAAGAGACCCAGTACTTC
>TRBV5-1|TRBJ2-1|few|-
CASSLGVSRGGPSDVQFF
TGCGCCAGCAGCTTGGGGGTTTCGAGGGGGGGCCCTAGCGACGTCCAGTTCTTC
>TRBV7-3|TRBJ2-1|-|TRBD2
CTSSLLAGVSFNEQFF
TGTACCAGCAGCTTACTAGCGGGAGTGAGCTTCAATGAGCAGTTCTTC
>TRBV5-8|TRBJ1-3|many|-
CASSFVTGNTIYF
TGTGCCAGCAGCTTTGTTACCGGAAACACCATATATTTT
>TRBV4-1|TRBJ2-2|-|TRBD2
CASSQDVAGNTGELFF
TGCGCCAGCAGCCAAGATGTAGCGGGTAACACCGGGGAGCTGTTTTTT
>TRBV18|TRBJ2-5|few|-
CASSRSRQDQETQYF
TGTGCCAGCTCACGGTCTAGGCAGGACCAAGAGACCCAGTACTTC
>TRBV5-1|TRBJ1-5|many|TRBD1
CASSLSGTENQPQHF
TGCGCCAGCAGCTTGAGTGGGACAGAGAATCAGCCCCAGCATTTT
>TRBV7-9|TRBJ2-7|few|-
CASSPFGTPKQYF
TGTGCCAGCAGCCCGTTCGGGACACCGAAGCAGTACTTC
>TRBV5-1|TRBJ2-3|-|-
CASSSGADTDTQYF
TGCGCCAGCAGCTCGGGGGCGGACACAGATACGCAGTATTTT
>TRBV11-2|TRBJ2-3|-|-
CASSNQGLRKTDTQYF
TGTGCCAGCAGCAACCAAGGTCTACGAAAAACAGATACGCAGTATTTT
>TRBV24-1|TRBJ2-1|many|-
CATSDAGGSAYNEQFF
TGTGCCACCAGTGACGCTGGGGGTAGCGCCTACAATGAGCAGTTCTTC
>TRBV20-1|TRBJ2-1|few|-
CSARSWGRGEQFF
TGCAGTGCTAGATCGTGGGGGCGGGGTGAGCAGTTCTTC